Following are 32 T cell receptor beta chains from one sample sequenced in a study of T cell responses to AZD1222 COVID-19 vaccine. The assay was immunoSEQ multiplex PCR, and TCRdb's table has in-frame clones only and misses some. The repertoire holds more than 80,000 clones, around 90% seen once, with approximately 10% in the top ten. The source was peripheral blood, collected on day 0 of MenACWY control vaccination. These receptor sequences come from an adult in good health.

V and J are TRBV28 and TRBJ1-2; 8 nucleotides match TRBD1. The CDR3 extends over 15 amino acids. The junction had 16 bases not matched to a gene; V was cut back by 10 bases and J by 6 bases. CDR1 is MDHEN, CDR2 SYDVKM, per germline. DNA for the CDR3: TGTGCCACCGGGACAGGCGATGGGCGAGGGGATGGCTACACCTTC. It translates to CATGTGDGRGDGYTF.

The genes are TRBV7-9 and TRBJ1-5; no firm D call. The CDR3 is 16 residues long. From germline, CDR1 is SEHNR and CDR2 FQNEAQ (reference sequence). The V end was cut by 5 bases, the J end by 11 bases, with 25 bases between. The CDR3 loop reads CASSPAGGEAGGSQHF. CDR3 in DNA: TGTGCCAGCAGCCCCGCTGGCGGGGAGGCGGGAGGATCCCAGCATTTT.

This chain uses TRBV28 with TRBJ2-1; TRBD2 matches at 11 bases. The V gene's germline CDR1 is MDHEN and CDR2 SYDVKM. The V gene end was trimmed by 5 bases and the J gene end by 7 bases; junction bases not matched to a gene: 7. This CDR3 contains 15 residues. In nucleotides, the CDR3 is TGTGCCAGCAGTGTACTAGCGGGGGAGGAAAATGAGCAGTTCTTC. This translates into CASSVLAGEENEQFF.

This chain connects TRBV21-1 to TRBJ2-1. TRBV21-1 is marked as a pseudogene. The CDR3 has 11 amino acids. CDR3 in amino acids: CASSNYNEQFF. CDR3 bases: TGTGCCAGCAGCAACTACAATGAGCAGTTCTTC.

The chain has TRBV19 and TRBJ2-7, with D tentatively TRBD1 or TRBD2 (5 bases each). Germline V gene data show CDR1 as LNHDA and CDR2 as SQIVND (reference sequence). The ends were cut back, 3 bases at V and 2 bases at J, with 11 bases in the middle. The CDR3 contains 14 residues. CDR3 loop: CASSMRGTTYEQYF. CDR3 in DNA: TGTGCCAGTAGTATGAGAGGGACGACCTACGAGCAGTACTTC.

About this clone itself: The sample carries other DNA sequences with the same CDR3. The chain carries TRBV15 and TRBJ1-5; possible D gene TRBD1, 5 bases. The CDR3 spans 15 residues. Per germline, CDR1 LNHNV and CDR2 YYDKDF (reference sequence). Trimming cost V 0 bases and J 2 bases, with 8 bases left between them. CDR3 DNA sequence: TGTGCCACCAGCAGAGATCCGGGGGGCAATCAGCCCCAGCATTTT. It translates to CATSRDPGGNQPQHF. Variable domain in full (rest from reference TRBV15 and TRBJ1-5): DAMVIQNPRYQVTQFGKPVTLSCSQTLNHNVMYWYQQKSSQAPKLLFHYYDKDFNNEADTPDNFQSRRPNTSFCFLDIRSPGLGDTAMYLCATSRDPGGNQPQHFGDGTRLSIL.

The rearrangement uses TRBV19 and TRBJ1-1, with D tentatively TRBD1 (5 bases). The V end lost 7 bases, the J end lost 1 base, and 13 bases lay between the germline ends. The V gene's germline CDR1 is LNHDA and CDR2 SQIVND (reference sequence). The CDR3 is 14 residues long. The DNA of the CDR3 is TGTGCCAGTACCCCAGGGCAGGGGAACACTGAAGCTTTCTTT. Translation: CASTPGQGNTEAFF.

The V and J genes are TRBV6-5 and TRBJ1-6, with 9 bases aligning to TRBD1. This CDR3 contains 15 residues. From germline, CDR1 is MNHEY and CDR2 SVGAGI. V shed 5 bases and J 7 bases; nucleotides not matched to a gene: 6. CDR3 sequence: CASSTGGYENSPLHF. CDR3 coding DNA: TGTGCCAGCAGTACAGGGGGCTACGAAAATTCACCCCTCCACTTT.

CDR3 bases: TGTGCCAGCAGCTTAGCCCCCGGGACAGGGTTCAACTATGGCTACACCTTC. Translated: CASSLAPGTGFNYGYTF. The rearrangement uses TRBV7-9 and TRBJ1-2; 9 bases match TRBD1. The length of the CDR3 is 17 residues. Looked up from germline, CDR1 is SEHNR and CDR2 is FQNEAQ (reference sequence). J was trimmed by 2 bases and V by 0 bases; bases with no gene match: 7.

This clone was seen a few times. The V and J genes are TRBV6-5 and TRBJ1-6; D gene uncertain. There are 16 residues in the CDR3. V lost 3 bases, J lost 5 bases, and 14 bases lay in between. Germline CDR1 reads MNHEY; CDR2 reads SVGAGI. The CDR3 loop is CASSYRLGPNNSPLHF. The CDR3, as DNA: TGTGCCAGCAGTTATCGCTTAGGGCCCAATAATTCACCCCTCCACTTT.

The CDR3 here is CASSYEGQGSYEQYF. The CDR3 nucleotides are TGTGCCAGCAGTTACGAGGGACAGGGGTCCTACGAGCAGTACTTC. This chain connects TRBV6-6 to TRBJ2-7, with 10 nucleotides matching TRBD1. Looked up from germline, CDR1 is MNHNY and CDR2 is SVGAGI (reference sequence). This CDR3 contains 15 residues. J was trimmed by 1 base and V by 2 bases; bases with no gene match: 2.

The chain combines TRBV12-3 or TRBV12-4 with TRBJ1-2, with no clear D. V was shortened by 6 bases and J by 1 base, with 9 bases between the two germline ends. The CDR3 is 13 residues long. The CDR3, as DNA: TGTGCCAGCAGCCTCGACATTAACTATGGCTACACCTTC. Encoded protein: CASSLDINYGYTF.

V usage is TRBV5-8 and J usage is TRBJ2-5, with D possibly being TRBD1 or TRBD2 (5 bases each). The CDR3 has 15 amino acids. Germline-derived CDR1 and CDR2 are SGHTS and YDEGEE. V lost 0 bases and J 2 bases, leaving 11 bases between the germline ends. CDR3: CASSLGGNTQETQYF. The CDR3 DNA sequence: TGTGCCAGCAGCTTGGGGGGGAACACGCAAGAGACCCAGTACTTC.

This chain joins TRBV28 and TRBJ1-4; D is unclear. The V end lost 3 bases, the J end lost 8 bases, and 13 bases lay between the germline ends. Germline V CDR1 and CDR2: MDHEN, SYDVKM. The CDR3 runs to 14 residues. CDR3 bases: TGTGCCAGCAGTTTGGTAGGGTCCAGGGAAAAACTGTTTTTT. It encodes CASSLVGSREKLFF.

J is TRBJ1-3 and V is TRBV5-6; the D is unclear. CDR3 length: 13 amino acids. V gave up 2 bases and J gave up 1 base, with 4 bases separating them. The germline CDR1 and CDR2 sequences are SGHDT and YYEEEE. CDR3 DNA sequence: TGTGCCAGCAGCTTAGGGTCTGGAAACACCATATATTTT. Protein product: CASSLGSGNTIYF.

The gene calls are TRBV20-1 and TRBJ1-5; D might be TRBD1 (6 bases). The CDR3 is 15 amino acids. Germline values: CDR1 DFQATT, CDR2 SNEGSKA (reference sequence). Trimming shortened V by 3 bases and J by 0 bases, and 12 bases separated the two germline ends. This chain's CDR3 is CSASFGGSSNQPQHF. The CDR3 nucleotides read TGCAGTGCTAGTTTCGGGGGCTCTAGCAATCAGCCCCAGCATTTT.

CDR3 DNA: TGTGCCAGCAGCGGTCCGGGGAACACTGAAGCTTTCTTT. It codes for CASSGPGNTEAFF. The chain employs TRBV11-3 and TRBJ1-1; no reliable D call. Germline CDR1 is SGHNT and CDR2 is YENEEA. The CDR3 runs to 13 residues. The V end lost 5 bases, the J end lost 1 base, and 8 bases lay between the germline ends.

This chain links TRBV6-6 with TRBJ1-1, with D unclear. Trimming stripped 7 bases from V and 0 bases from J, with 9 bases between. The CDR3 sequence is 13 residues long. Germline V lookup: CDR1 MNHNY, CDR2 SVGAGI (reference sequence). This chain's CDR3 is CASTQGLNTEAFF. CDR3 bases: TGTGCCAGCACTCAAGGACTGAACACTGAAGCTTTCTTT.

The gene calls are TRBV11-3 and TRBJ2-2; D possibly corresponds to TRBD1 (6 bases). CDR3 length: 17 amino acids. In germline, CDR1 is SGHNT, CDR2 YENEEA. Trimming left V 5 bases short and J 2 bases short, with 18 bases between. The chain's CDR3 is CASSNPSGQLNTGELFF. CDR3 DNA: TGTGCCAGCAGCAACCCTTCGGGACAACTAAACACCGGGGAGCTGTTTTTT. Looking up the rest from reference TRBV11-3 and TRBJ2-2 gives the full variable domain: EAGVVQSPRYKIIEKKQPVAFWCNPISGHNTLYWYLQNLGQGPELLIRYENEEAVDDSQLPKDRFSAERLKGVDSTLKIQPAELGDSAVYLCASSNPSGQLNTGELFFGEGSRLTVL.

The V call is TRBV7-2, the J call TRBJ1-4, with TRBD1 identical over 10 bases. The J segment lost 8 bases and the V segment lost 5 bases, leaving 11 bases of the junction unmatched. Germline V CDR1 and CDR2: SGHTA, FQGNSA. The CDR3 extends over 16 amino acids. DNA of the CDR3: TGTGCCAGCAGCCCCGACCCGGGACAGGGGCAAGAAAAACTGTTTTTT. Protein product: CASSPDPGQGQEKLFF.

This chain links TRBV5-1 with TRBJ2-7; possibly TRBD1 for D (5 bases). Germline V CDR1 and CDR2: SGHRS, YFSETQ. The V end was cut by 0 bases, the J end by 3 bases, with 13 bases between. This CDR3 is built from 15 residues. In DNA, the CDR3 is TGCGCCAGCAGCTTGGTGGGCAGGGCTAACTACGAGCAGTACTTC. Protein sequence: CASSLVGRANYEQYF. The complete variable domain, with remaining parts taken from reference TRBV5-1 and TRBJ2-7, reads KAGVTQTPRYLIKTRGQQVTLSCSPISGHRSVSWYQQTPGQGLQFLFEYFSETQRNKGNFPGRFSGRQFSNSRSEMNVSTLELGDSALYLCASSLVGRANYEQYFGPGTRLTVT.

The chain joins TRBV24-1 to TRBJ1-4, with D possibly TRBD1 on 6 matching bases. Germline CDR1 KGHDR, CDR2 SFDVKD. This CDR3 has 15 residues. Between the trimmed V and J ends, which lost 3 bases and 0 bases, there was a span of 7 bases. The CDR3 sequence: CATSDGQTTNEKLFF. The CDR3 DNA sequence: TGTGCCACCAGTGATGGACAGACAACTAATGAAAAACTGTTTTTT.

J is TRBJ1-3 and V is TRBV27, with D perhaps TRBD1 (5 bases). The germline V and J ends were trimmed by 6 bases and 0 bases, with 18 bases remaining between them. Germline values: CDR1 MNHEY, CDR2 SMNVEV (reference sequence). This CDR3 has 17 amino acids. In DNA, the CDR3 is TGTGCCAGCAGCCACCTCGGGGGGACCCGCTCTGGAAACACCATATATTTT. Translating it yields CASSHLGGTRSGNTIYF.

CDR3 nucleotides: TGTGCCAGCAGCCATCGAGGGCGGGGGTCGAGCTCTGGAAACACCATATATTTT. Its protein is CASSHRGRGSSSGNTIYF. The rearrangement links TRBV4-2 to TRBJ1-3; weak D call: TRBD1 (5 bases). Germline V gene data show CDR1 as LGHNA and CDR2 as YNFKEQ. The CDR3 loop spans 18 amino acids. Trimming pared 3 bases from V and 0 bases from J, leaving 18 bases between.

The chain has TRBV5-6 and TRBJ1-5, with D possibly TRBD1 on 6 matching bases. The CDR3 loop spans 16 amino acids. The germline gives CDR1 SGHDT, CDR2 YYEEEE. Trimming pared 0 bases from V and 4 bases from J, leaving 14 bases between. The CDR3 spells CASSLAGAGANQPQHF. The CDR3 nucleotides are TGTGCCAGCAGCTTGGCAGGGGCAGGGGCGAATCAGCCCCAGCATTTT.

This clone has just one count. The J gene is TRBJ1-2, the V gene TRBV6-5, with no clear D. V gave up 0 bases and J gave up 0 bases, with 5 bases separating them. The CDR3 has 14 residues. The germline gives CDR1 MNHEY, CDR2 SVGAGI. CDR3 amino acids: CASSYSVTNYGYTF. CDR3 DNA: TGTGCCAGCAGTTACTCGGTTACTAACTATGGCTACACCTTC.

This clone was recorded once. This chain connects TRBV15 to TRBJ2-7, with 7 bases matching TRBD2. The CDR3 extends over 15 amino acids. After removal of 0 bases from V and 9 bases from J, the junction contained 11 bases not matched to a gene. Germline CDR1 is LNHNV and CDR2 is YYDKDF (reference sequence). Here the CDR3 DNA reads TGTGCCACCAGCAGAGATGGAGGAGCGGGACGGGGGCAGTACTTC. It is translated as CATSRDGGAGRGQYF.

The genes are TRBV4-1 and TRBJ2-7, with D uncertain. Between the trimmed V and J ends, which lost 1 base and 3 bases, there was a span of 7 bases. The CDR3 sequence is 13 residues long. Germline values: CDR1 MGHRA, CDR2 YSYEKL. The CDR3 DNA sequence: TGCGCCAGCAGCCAAGGACGGTTCTACGAGCAGTACTTC. Amino acid sequence: CASSQGRFYEQYF.

The chain has TRBV19 and TRBJ2-3; weak D call: TRBD2 (5 bases). The CDR3 has 16 amino acids. Trimming removed 2 bases from V and 1 base from J, with 13 bases in between. Germline lookup yields CDR1 LNHDA and CDR2 SQIVND (reference sequence). In DNA, the CDR3 is TGTGCCAGTAGTATAATGCCCAGCGGACGCACAGATACGCAGTATTTT. This translates into CASSIMPSGRTDTQYF.

This CDR3 is CASSLDRVTEAFF. The DNA of the CDR3 is TGTGCCAGCAGCTTAGACAGGGTCACTGAAGCTTTCTTT. The V and J genes are TRBV7-2 and TRBJ1-1, with TRBD1 as a possible D gene (6 bases). Germline V gene data show CDR1 as SGHTA and CDR2 as FQGNSA. The CDR3 runs 13 residues. V lost 1 base and J lost 4, with 7 bases in between.

This rearrangement joins TRBV5-1 to TRBJ2-1; possible D gene TRBD2, 7 bases. CDR3 length: 16 residues. Germline V gene sequence: CDR1 SGHRS, CDR2 YFSETQ. The germline V and J ends were trimmed by 4 bases and 2 bases, with 16 bases remaining between them. The CDR3 DNA follows: TGCGCCAGCAGCCTCCAAGGGGGGGGCACCTACAATGAGCAGTTCTTC. Protein: CASSLQGGGTYNEQFF.

This chain joins TRBV19 and TRBJ1-4; D might be TRBD1 (6 bases). Germline V gene data show CDR1 as LNHDA and CDR2 as SQIVND (reference sequence). The germline V and J ends were trimmed by 5 bases and 8 bases, with 21 bases remaining between them. This CDR3 region has 16 residues. CDR3 DNA sequence: TGTGCCAGTAGTGGAACCGGGACATTAACGATAGAAAAACTGTTTTTT. Translation: CASSGTGTLTIEKLFF. Combining the CDR3 with reference TRBV19 and TRBJ1-4 gives the whole variable domain DGGITQSPKYLFRKEGQNVTLSCEQNLNHDAMYWYRQDPGQGLRLIYYSQIVNDFQKGDIAEGYSVSREKKESFPLTVTSAQKNPTAFYLCASSGTGTLTIEKLFFGSGTQLSVL.